This T cell receptor beta chain was captured in a study of siplizumab effects on memory and regulatory T cells. Findings and caveats of the study: The study did not confirm that proliferating Tregs from siplizumab cultures were suppressive. There were only a minor fraction of alloreactive clones that mapped to unstimulated subsets. It seemed that naive T cells were more diverse than memory cells and were major contributors to the alloresponse.

The study assayed around 9.3 x 10^4 TCR templates per sample. Only in-frame clones appear in the TCRdb table, and some are missing; sequencing was by immunoSEQ multiplex PCR. This table holds nearly 85,000 clones, 95% found once. With respect to this clone: Antigen: not known.

Trimming took 7 bases from V and 9 from J, leaving 18 bases between them. CDR1 and CDR2 from the germline V gene are SQVTM and ANQGSEA. This CDR3 contains 13 residues. Sequencing was performed on CD8+ T cells sorted from blood. This clonotype was sampled from a human donor in good health. The chain has TRBV29-1 and TRBJ2-2, with a weak D call TRBD1 (6 bases). CDR3 in amino acids: CSAKDTRGRELFF. The CDR3 bases are TGCAGCGCCAAAGATACCAGGGGCAGGGAGCTGTTTTTT.